The 20 T cell receptor beta chains in this list originate from one sample, sequenced in a study of blood T cell repertoires in COVID-19. The repertoire was sequenced with immunoSEQ multiplex PCR; TCRdb's copy has only in-frame clones and lacks some. The table has some 140,000 clones, almost 85% seen once. Sequencing input: PBMCs or T cells enriched from blood (not recorded which). These receptors all stem from a man between 35 and 55 years old with acute COVID-19.

The chain recombines TRBV5-6 with TRBJ2-1, with 13 bases aligning to TRBD2. The CDR3 sequence is 15 residues long. V gave up 4 bases and J gave up 4 bases; unmatched junction bases: 2. Germline CDR1 SGHDT, CDR2 YYEEEE. CDR3 in amino acids: CASSGLAGEYNEQFF. The CDR3 nucleotides are TGTGCCAGCAGCGGACTAGCGGGGGAGTACAATGAGCAGTTCTTC. The entire variable domain, with the rest obtained from reference TRBV5-6 and TRBJ2-1, is as follows: DAGVTQSPTHLIKTRGQQVTLRCSPKSGHDTVSWYQQALGQGPQFIFQYYEEEERQRGNFPDRFSGHQFPNYSSELNVNALLLGDSALYLCASSGLAGEYNEQFFGPGTRLTVL.

The rearrangement links TRBV4-3 to TRBJ2-2; D is possibly TRBD2 (5 bases). V lost 1 base and J 3 bases, leaving 15 bases between the germline ends. CDR3 length: 17 amino acids. The germline V gene has CDR1 LGHNA and CDR2 YSLEER. The CDR3 spells CASSQGRGPLDTGELFF. The DNA of the CDR3 is TGCGCCAGCAGCCAAGGTCGAGGGCCGTTGGACACCGGGGAGCTGTTTTTT.

This chain uses TRBV6-5 with TRBJ2-5; TRBD2 agrees at 7 bases. This CDR3 comprises 12 residues. With V trimmed by 6 bases and J by 4 bases, 2 bases remained unmatched. Germline lookup yields CDR1 MNHEY and CDR2 SVGAGI. Written as DNA, the CDR3 is TGTGCCAGCAGCCCGGGGGGAGAGACCCAGTACTTC. Translated: CASSPGGETQYF.

This chain connects TRBV4-1 to TRBJ1-5; no clear D gene. The CDR3 sequence is 14 residues long. V shed 7 bases and J shed 4 bases, with 14 bases lying between them. Germline-derived CDR1 and CDR2 are MGHRA and YSYEKL. Written as DNA, the CDR3 is TGCGCCAGCACCAACGAACCACAAAATCAGCCCCAGCATTTT. Translation gives CASTNEPQNQPQHF.

This rearrangement joins TRBV5-1 to TRBJ2-1; D call uncertain. The germline CDR1 and CDR2 sequences are SGHRS and YFSETQ. The CDR3 consists of 13 residues. The V end lost 3 bases, the J end lost 5 bases, and 9 bases lay between the germline ends. CDR3 sequence: CASSYQENNEQFF. The CDR3 DNA follows: TGCGCCAGCAGCTACCAGGAAAACAATGAGCAGTTCTTC.

The chain carries TRBV7-9 and TRBJ1-2; TRBD1 agrees at 10 bases. Germline V gene data show CDR1 as SEHNR and CDR2 as FQNEAQ (reference sequence). The CDR3 is made up of 14 amino acids. The V segment lost 6 bases and the J segment 8 bases; nucleotides outside the gene matches: 9. In nucleotides, the CDR3 is TGTGCCAGCAGTGCCGGGACAGGGGAGGAGGGCTACACCTTC. It codes for CASSAGTGEEGYTF.

The chain carries TRBV4-3 and TRBJ2-1, with 11 positions matching TRBD1. Germline CDR1 reads LGHNA; CDR2 reads YSLEER. The CDR3 is 18 residues long. V was pared by 4 bases and J by 7 bases, with 15 bases of the junction left unmatched. CDR3 loop: CASSRHQGGTGGRNEQFF. In DNA form, the CDR3 reads TGCGCCAGCAGCCGCCACCAGGGTGGGACAGGGGGGAGGAATGAGCAGTTCTTC.

V usage is TRBV9 and J usage is TRBJ2-6, with D uncertain. Germline lookup yields CDR1 SGDLS and CDR2 YYNGEE. The CDR3 runs to 14 residues. The V end lost 3 bases, the J end lost 0 bases, and 4 bases lay between the germline ends. In DNA form, the CDR3 reads TGTGCCAGCAGCGCCCTCTCTGGGGCCAACGTCCTGACTTTC. Encoded protein: CASSALSGANVLTF.

The rearrangement uses TRBV19 and TRBJ2-2; 9 positions match TRBD2. This CDR3 is built from 17 residues. J gave up 1 base and V 3 bases, and 6 bases lay outside the gene matches. Germline lookup yields CDR1 LNHDA and CDR2 SQIVND (reference sequence). The DNA for the CDR3 is TGTGCCAGTAGTATCATGAGACTAGCGGAGAACACCGGGGAGCTGTTTTTT. It translates to CASSIMRLAENTGELFF.

The chain has TRBV2 and TRBJ2-3; no definite D call. Germline V gene sequence: CDR1 SNHLY, CDR2 FYNNEI. The CDR3 runs 14 residues. V was trimmed by 7 bases and J by 6 bases, leaving 17 bases between them. CDR3 DNA sequence: TGTGCCAGCATCCTAATAGGAGTGGCGGATACGCAGTATTTT. It encodes CASILIGVADTQYF.

The gene calls are TRBV2 and TRBJ2-3; D might be TRBD1 (5 bases). The CDR3 sequence is 14 residues long. Germline loops: CDR1 SNHLY, CDR2 FYNNEI. Trimming cost V 1 base and J 5 bases, with 10 bases left between them. The CDR3 loop is CASSEVPQGDTQYF. DNA of the CDR3: TGTGCCAGCAGTGAAGTTCCTCAGGGAGATACGCAGTATTTT.

V and J are TRBV30 and TRBJ1-3; no clear D gene. Trimming removed 3 bases from V and 2 bases from J, with 20 bases in between. Germline V gene data show CDR1 as GTSNPN and CDR2 as SVGIG (reference sequence). The CDR3 contains 17 residues. The chain's CDR3 is CAWSKLSGGSPGNTIYF. As DNA, the CDR3 is TGTGCCTGGAGCAAGTTATCCGGCGGATCCCCTGGAAACACCATATATTTT.

V gene TRBV12-5 combines with J gene TRBJ2-1, with 7 bases that match TRBD1. V dropped 6 bases and J dropped 12; count of bases not matched to a gene: 11. This CDR3 has 13 amino acids. Per germline, CDR1 LGHNT and CDR2 FRNRAP. CDR3 DNA sequence: TGTGCTAGTGGAACCGGGACAGCCGAGCGGCAGTTCTTC. Amino acids: CASGTGTAERQFF.

This sequence joins TRBV20-1 and TRBJ2-1; the match to TRBD2 covers 9 bases. The CDR3 loop spans 11 amino acids. Germline CDR1 and CDR2: DFQATT and SNEGSKA (reference sequence). In nucleotides, the CDR3 is TGCGGGGCTAGCGGGGACAATGAGCAGTTCTTC. Translating it yields CGASGDNEQFF.

This clone appeared a single time. This chain joins TRBV10-3 and TRBJ1-2; D gene unclear. This CDR3 contains 15 residues. Germline V gives CDR1 ENHRY, CDR2 SYGVKD. Trimming took off 3 bases at V and 4 bases at J, with 15 bases between the two ends. The CDR3 bases are TGTGCCATCAGTGACTCAATAGTCGCTTTCTATGGCTACACCTTC. Its protein is CAISDSIVAFYGYTF.

This clone was observed once. The chain recombines TRBV5-1 with TRBJ1-6, with a possible D match to TRBD1 (5 bases). Between the trimmed V and J ends, which lost 0 bases and 13 bases, there was a span of 5 bases. CDR3 length: 11 residues. Germline lookup yields CDR1 SGHRS and CDR2 YFSETQ. DNA of the CDR3: TGCGCCAGCAGCTTGGAGGGGCCCCTCCACTTT. This gives the protein CASSLEGPLHF.

About this clone: The same CDR3 also results from other DNA sequences found in this sample. The chain links TRBV7-2 to TRBJ1-5; weak D call: TRBD1 (6 bases). The CDR3 totals 14 residues. V was clipped by 1 base and J by 4 bases, with 8 bases between them. The germline CDR1 and CDR2 sequences are SGHTA and FQGNSA. Here the CDR3 reads CASSLERGNQPQHF. The DNA for the CDR3 is TGTGCCAGCAGCTTAGAGAGGGGGAATCAGCCCCAGCATTTT.

The chain joins TRBV29-1 to TRBJ1-2; D might be TRBD1 (6 bases). The germline V and J ends were trimmed by 6 bases and 3 bases, with 14 bases remaining between them. The germline CDR1 and CDR2 sequences are SQVTM and ANQGSEA. This CDR3 is 13 amino acids long. The CDR3 DNA sequence: TGCAGCGTCTACAGGGATGAAGACTATGGCTACACCTTC. It is translated as CSVYRDEDYGYTF.

This chain links TRBV7-2 with TRBJ1-2, with a possible D match to TRBD1 (6 bases). V was shortened by 1 base and J by 7 bases, with 10 bases between the two germline ends. This CDR3 is built from 13 residues. The germline V gene has CDR1 SGHTA and CDR2 FQGNSA. CDR3 sequence reads: CASSLGTVFGYTF. As DNA, the CDR3 is TGTGCCAGCAGCTTAGGGACAGTGTTTGGCTACACCTTC.

The sample holds a few counts of this clone. In nucleotides, the CDR3 is TGTGCCAGCAAAATATCGGGGGAGCGGTCACCCCTCCACTTT. Protein sequence: CASKISGERSPLHF. The chain has TRBV6-5 and TRBJ1-6; D perhaps matches TRBD1 (5 bases). Trimming pared 7 bases from V and 10 bases from J, leaving 17 bases between. The length of the CDR3 is 14 residues. Germline V gives CDR1 MNHEY, CDR2 SVGAGI.